This T cell receptor (beta chain) is drawn from a study of CD8 T cells in ankylosing spondylitis (dated by TCRdb to between 2016 and 2019). About the investigation overall: The study set out to find disease-linked TCR variants by profiling T cell receptor beta repertoires in ankylosing spondylitis patients and healthy donors. The full study cohort was made up of under 30 ankylosing spondylitis patients and 108 healthy donors. Peripheral blood was sampled, and synovial fluid was also collected from ankylosing spondylitis patients. Study-wide findings and limitations: Some motif variants were previously reported in synovial fluid and blood of reactive arthritis patients, suggesting common disease-initiation mechanisms. In peripheral blood, the disease-linked clones were found at relatively low frequencies and had a CD8+ phenotype. The disease-linked clones were reported to be significantly enriched in matched synovial fluid samples from ankylosing spondylitis patients. Blood from ankylosing spondylitis patients appeared to be characterized by a TCR beta motif made up of under ten highly homologous amino acid variants.

Trimming accounts for 6 bases at V and 8 bases at J, while the number of junction bases matched to no gene is 8. In the germline V gene (reference sequence), CDR1 corresponds to SEHNR and CDR2 to FQNEAQ. The CDR3, cysteine through phenylalanine, is 14 amino acids long. The CDR3 DNA has 42 bases and is translated from base 1. Notes on this clonotype: This receptor's antigen is unknown. Qualities for individual bases were not recorded, and no much larger clone is one base off.

Instrument on record: Illumina HiSeq 2500. TCR beta libraries were prepared by quantitative 5'-RACE with molecular barcodes. In the paper's pipeline: A new computational method based on a probabilistic model of VDJ rearrangement was used to identify disease-linked TCR variants. TCRdb itself trimmed the public reads at Q25 with fastp, ran MiXCR and retained productive beta chains. CDR3 protein sequences are deduplicated, and each keeps its most common genes and DNA. The V and J calls were not made by the authors but by TCRdb's processing. The sample records about 220,000 distinct CDR3 sequences, around 16% of which are singletons. The ten largest clones add up to about 42% of the sample.

The source is a male donor with ankylosing spondylitis. The sequenced sample consisted of blood, either unsorted or a sorted T cell fraction (not recorded which). The chain joins TRBV7-9 to TRBJ1-4; the junction holds 8 bases that match TRBD1. Read as DNA, the sequence is TGTGCCAGCAGTCCACAGGGGGTTGACGAAAAACTGTTTTTT. It translates to CASSPQGVDEKLFF.